The 24 T cell receptor beta chains below come from one sample, sequenced in a study of T cells expressing NK-cell markers. TCRdb re-called the 5' RACE reads, yielding one record per CDR3 amino acid sequence without DNA. The listing records 120,000 to 150,000 distinct CDR3 sequences. Sequenced: blood T cells: a sorted CD56 or NKG2C T cell subset, CD4+ or CD8+ T cells, or bulk PBMC T cells (not recorded which). The receptors shown here come from a man aged 18 to 29 in good health.

The chain carries TRBV16 and TRBJ2-1; TCRdb proposes TRBD1, but this gene call is untestable without DNA. Germline V gene data show CDR1 as KGHSY and CDR2 as FQNENV. The CDR3 runs 12 residues. The CDR3 sequence: CASSPLGVEQFF.

This chain uses TRBV6-1 with TRBJ2-7; there is no DNA to check the TCRdb D call of TRBD1. CDR1 MNHNS and CDR2 SASEGT come from the germline V gene. The CDR3 totals 15 residues. Here the CDR3 reads CASRRDRDLPYEQYF.

V usage is TRBV4-2 and J usage is TRBJ1-1; TCRdb returns TRBD1, unconfirmable since there is no DNA. Germline V CDR1 and CDR2: LGHNA, YNFKEQ. The length of the CDR3 is 16 residues. CDR3 region: CASSQEDTRLNTEAFF.

The V gene is TRBV20-1, the J gene TRBJ2-1; TCRdb selects TRBD2, and the lack of DNA leaves this call unchecked. Germline CDR1 reads DFQATT; CDR2 reads SNEGSKA (reference sequence). The CDR3 length is 14 residues. CDR3: CSAMGLATYNEQFF.

CDR3 protein: CASTNRGGGNEQFF. The chain employs TRBV7-9 and TRBJ2-1; no DNA is available, so the TRBD1 call from TCRdb remains unchecked. From germline, CDR1 is SEHNR and CDR2 FQNEAQ (reference sequence). The CDR3 runs to 14 residues.

The rearrangement joins TRBV5-1 to TRBJ2-3; TCRdb selects TRBD2, and the lack of DNA leaves this call unchecked. Germline V gives CDR1 SGHRS, CDR2 YFSETQ. The CDR3 has 15 residues. The CDR3 region is CASSLSGRAPDTQYF.

The rearrangement joins TRBV21-1 to TRBJ2-1; TCRdb outputs TRBD1, but without DNA this stays unchecked. TRBV21-1 is a known pseudogene. This CDR3 comprises 14 residues. CDR3 in amino acids: CASSNGGTPSEQFF.

The chain combines TRBV20-1 with TRBJ1-1; TCRdb reports TRBD1, a call that lacks DNA to check it against. The germline CDR1 and CDR2 sequences are DFQATT and SNEGSKA (reference sequence). CDR3 length: 14 amino acids. The CDR3 loop is CSASAGGMGTEAFF.

V is TRBV20-1 and J is TRBJ1-2. The CDR3 has 14 amino acids. Germline CDR1 reads DFQATT; CDR2 reads SNEGSKA (reference sequence). The CDR3 spells CSARVPDSNYGYTF.

V and J are TRBV6-5 and TRBJ2-5; TCRdb's D call of TRBD1 is untestable without DNA. From germline, CDR1 is MNHEY and CDR2 SVGAGI. This CDR3 region has 15 residues. CDR3 residues: CASSYRARGQETQYF.

The chain uses TRBV7-9 and TRBJ2-1; TCRdb reports TRBD2, a call that lacks DNA to check it against. There are 16 residues in the CDR3. Germline-derived CDR1 and CDR2 are SEHNR and FQNEAQ (reference sequence). This CDR3 reads CASSLVGLAGSNEQFF.

This sequence joins TRBV5-5 and TRBJ2-7; TCRdb's D gene call, TRBD1, goes unchecked for lack of DNA. The CDR3 runs to 16 residues. Germline V gives CDR1 SGHKS, CDR2 YYEKEE (reference sequence). CDR3 sequence reads: CASSPPGWVGGYEQYF.

J is TRBJ2-2 and V is TRBV4-3; TCRdb lists TRBD2, though no DNA is available to test this call. The length of the CDR3 is 16 residues. Germline V CDR1 and CDR2: LGHNA, YSLEER. The CDR3 loop is CASSSGLAANTGELFF.

The V call is TRBV7-9, the J call TRBJ1-3. Germline CDR1 reads SEHNR; CDR2 reads FQNEAQ (reference sequence). The CDR3 has 15 amino acids. The CDR3: CASNRGTPTGNTIYF.

V is TRBV7-1 and J is TRBJ2-1; checking the TCRdb D call of TRBD1 is not possible without DNA. TRBV7-1 falls under the ORF class, with uncertain function. The CDR3 is made up of 22 amino acids. CDR3 in amino acids: CASSSPGSSAGQGGSRLHEQFF.

CDR3 amino acids: CASSVASSPPSSYNEQFF. This chain connects TRBV9 to TRBJ2-1; the D gene TCRdb calls, TRBD2, cannot be checked with no DNA. There are 18 residues in the CDR3. Germline-derived CDR1 and CDR2 are SGDLS and YYNGEE.

The chain combines TRBV7-9 with TRBJ2-1; TCRdb reports TRBD2, a call that lacks DNA to check it against. The germline CDR1 and CDR2 sequences are SEHNR and FQNEAQ (reference sequence). There are 14 residues in the CDR3. The CDR3 sequence is CASSLTSGIDEQFF.

The chain combines TRBV7-8 with TRBJ2-3; TCRdb's D call of TRBD2 is untestable without DNA. Germline V CDR1 and CDR2: SGHVS, FQNEAQ. This CDR3 has 15 amino acids. CDR3 amino acids: CASTGTTPYTDTQYF.

The chain links TRBV12-3 or TRBV12-4 to TRBJ2-5; the D gene TCRdb calls, TRBD2, cannot be checked with no DNA. The CDR3 length is 15 residues. The CDR3 here is CASSGLAYERETQYF.

The rearrangement joins TRBV20-1 to TRBJ2-7; TCRdb's D call of TRBD1 is untestable without DNA. Germline CDR1 and CDR2: DFQATT and SNEGSKA (reference sequence). The CDR3 has 13 residues. The CDR3 protein is CSARPLGSYEQYF.

The genes are TRBV2 and TRBJ2-3. The CDR3 has 16 amino acids. Germline V gene lookup returns CDR1 SNHLY and CDR2 FYNNEI. The CDR3 region is CASSEADTTITDTQYF.

The chain is built from TRBV5-1 and TRBJ2-1; as DNA is missing, the TRBD1 call by TCRdb cannot be tested. Germline CDR1 is SGHRS and CDR2 is YFSETQ. CDR3 size: 15 residues. CDR3 sequence: CASSLTGGDYNEQFF.

This chain links TRBV15 with TRBJ2-1; there is no DNA to check the TCRdb D call of TRBD1. This CDR3 contains 13 residues. Germline loops: CDR1 LNHNV, CDR2 YYDKDF (reference sequence). CDR3 sequence reads: CATSPHRGDEQFF.

CDR3 in amino acids: CASSPTSGITSNEQFF. The rearrangement uses TRBV7-9 and TRBJ2-1; TCRdb's D call of TRBD2 is untestable without DNA. CDR3 length: 16 residues. The germline V gene encodes CDR1 SEHNR and CDR2 FQNEAQ (reference sequence).